This TCR beta chain was documented in a study of blood T cell repertoires in COVID-19. Study-wide background: Researchers got acute and convalescent COVID-19 samples from the United States, Italy and Spain. Sample material is recorded as cDNA or gDNA derived from T cells, B-cell-depleted T cells, or PBMCs.

With V trimmed by 2 bases and J by 6 bases, 4 bases remained unmatched. Per the germline V gene, CDR1 is SGHNT and CDR2 is YYREEE (reference sequence). This CDR3 has 13 residues. Original methodology: Nucleated cell counts were estimated from reference gene primer amplification. The method was immunoSEQ multiplex PCR; TCRdb's version includes in-frame clones alone and lacks a portion of them. Clonal size and the V and J genes are those of that table, whereas D and trimming came from the DNA. The table has about 310,000 clones, around 87% seen once. The rearrangement uses TRBV5-4 and TRBJ1-1; 7 positions agree with TRBD1. Sequencing was carried out using peripheral blood. The receptor was isolated from a man aged 45-65 years with active or convalescent COVID-19. As DNA, the CDR3 is TGTGCCAGCAGCTTACGAGGGGGCTCTGAAGCTTTCTTT. Translated: CASSLRGGSEAFF.